Listed below are T cell receptor beta chains from one sample, sequenced in a study of beta chain features in type 1 diabetes. Clones were read by immunoSEQ multiplex PCR, and TCRdb kept only the in-frame ones, dropping some. The sample shows a few hundred thousand clones, 8% to 13% of them seen only once. Material for sequencing was naive CD4+ T cells from blood. The source of these receptors is a woman in her 30s in good health. Both conserved end residues are part of each CDR3. Each record gives: clone size, V gene, J gene, D gene, CDR3 DNA, CDR3 protein. The D gene is left open where the match is weak. The size of a clone is reported for some rows only, either as once, few or many, or as a class for expanded clones.

.	TRBV28	TRBJ2-1	.	TGTGCCAGCAGAGAGGGGGGGGGAAGGAATGAGCAGTTCTTC	CASREGGGRNEQFF
.	TRBV7-8	TRBJ2-3	.	TGTGCCAGCAGCTTAGAGGGGTTAACCACAGATACGCAGTATTTT	CASSLEGLTTDTQYF
once	TRBV7-3	TRBJ2-7	TRBD1	TGTGCCAGCAGCCACGGACAGGGGCCCTACGAGCAGTACTTC	CASSHGQGPYEQYF
few	TRBV5-1	TRBJ2-1	.	TGCGCCAGCAGCCCGTTTACAGGGAGCTCCTACAATGAGCAGTTCTTC	CASSPFTGSSYNEQFF
few	TRBV5-1	TRBJ2-3	TRBD2	TGCGCCAGCAGCTTGACTAGCGGTAGCACAGATACGCAGTATTTT	CASSLTSGSTDTQYF
.	TRBV28	TRBJ2-7	.	TGTGCCAGCAGCCAAGACAGCCTCTCCTACGAGCAGTACTTC	CASSQDSLSYEQYF
few	TRBV30	TRBJ2-7	TRBD1	TGTGCCTGGGGAGTGGGACAGGGGGCCGAGCAGTACTTC	CAWGVGQGAEQYF
.	TRBV28	TRBJ2-7	.	TGTGCCAGCAGTCCCCTAGACGGCGAAGTCGGCTACGAGCAGTACTTC	CASSPLDGEVGYEQYF
few	TRBV5-1	TRBJ2-7	.	TGCGCCAGCAGCTTGGACCTTCAGACTTACTACGAGCAGTACTTC	CASSLDLQTYYEQYF
.	TRBV7-9	TRBJ1-2	.	TGTGCCAGCAGCCTAATGAGTGCGGGCAACTATGGCTACACCTTC	CASSLMSAGNYGYTF
few	TRBV9	TRBJ2-3	.	TGTGCCAGCAGCGTAGCTACGGCAGGGTCTGGGGATACGCAGTATTTT	CASSVATAGSGDTQYF
.	TRBV11-1	TRBJ2-5	TRBD1	TGTGCCAGCGCTAACGACAGGGATGAAGAGACCCAGTACTTC	CASANDRDEETQYF
.	TRBV5-6	TRBJ2-3	TRBD1	TGTGCCAGCAGCATCCGGGACAGGGCTATCACAGATACGCAGTATTTT	CASSIRDRAITDTQYF
few	TRBV4-2	TRBJ2-5	.	TGTGCCAGCAGCCAAGTCCCTAGCTCGATTGGGGAGACCCAGTACTTC	CASSQVPSSIGETQYF
.	TRBV28	TRBJ2-7	.	TGTGCCAGCAGTTTATCCGGGACAAGGGCATACGAGCAGTACTTC	CASSLSGTRAYEQYF
few	TRBV6-1	TRBJ2-1	.	TGTGCCAGCAGAAGGACTCCTGCGGCTGCCAATGAGCAGTTCTTC	CASRRTPAAANEQFF
.	TRBV28	TRBJ2-3	TRBD2	TGTGCCAGCAGTTTAGGTAGCGGGAGCACAGATACGCAGTATTTT	CASSLGSGSTDTQYF
few	TRBV28	TRBJ2-5	TRBD2	TGTGCCAGCAGCCCTGGACTAGCGGGAGAGGCCCAGTACTTC	CASSPGLAGEAQYF
.	TRBV18	TRBJ1-1	TRBD1	TGTGCCAGCTCACCGGGGACAGGGTTGGAAGCTTTCTTT	CASSPGTGLEAFF
few	TRBV11-3	TRBJ1-1	.	TGTGCCAGCAGCCTGGACAGCAACACTGAAGCTTTCTTT	CASSLDSNTEAFF
few	TRBV28	TRBJ2-7	.	TGTGCCAGCAGTCCGACTATTACCTACGAGCAGTACTTC	CASSPTITYEQYF
.	TRBV6-5	TRBJ2-1	.	.	CASSTSVAGVGEQFF
.	TRBV4-2	TRBJ2-5	.	TGTGCCAGCAGCCAAGATTATGGCGGGGTTGCGGGTGAGCAGTACTTC	CASSQDYGGVAGEQYF
.	TRBV5-1	TRBJ1-1	.	TGCGCCAGCAGCTCGGATGGGGGCGGCACTGAAGCTTTCTTT	CASSSDGGGTEAFF
few	TRBV7-7	TRBJ2-5	.	TGTGCTAGCAGCTTAACAGACAACCGGGAGACCCAGTACTTC	CASSLTDNRETQYF
.	TRBV7-2	TRBJ2-1	TRBD1	TGTGCCAGCAGCAACAACAGGGGTGGCCCCTACAATGAGCAGTTCTTC	CASSNNRGGPYNEQFF
many	TRBV10-3	TRBJ2-3	.	TGTGCCATCAGTGAATGGGAGACAGATACGCAGTATTTT	CAISEWETDTQYF
.	TRBV15	TRBJ1-1	TRBD1	TGTGCCACCAGCAGAAACGGACAGGGGTACACTGAAGCTTTCTTT	CATSRNGQGYTEAFF
few	TRBV7-2	TRBJ2-5	TRBD1	TGTGCCAGCAGCCCACAGACAGGGGCCCTAGAGACCCAGTACTTC	CASSPQTGALETQYF
.	TRBV30	TRBJ2-7	.	TGTGCCTGGATGCTGAGGGCCAGGGGTTACGAGCAGTACTTC	CAWMLRARGYEQYF
few	TRBV10-3	TRBJ1-1	TRBD1	TGTGCCATCAGTGAGTCGACCCAGGGGGCCTACACTGAAGCTTTCTTT	CAISESTQGAYTEAFF
few	TRBV5-1	TRBJ2-7	TRBD2	TGCGCCAGCAGCTTGGGGTTAGCGGGAGGCGAGCAGTACTTC	CASSLGLAGGEQYF
few	TRBV4-3	TRBJ2-3	TRBD2	TGCGCCAGCAGCCAAGATGGGGGACTAGCATTTTCAGATACGCAGTATTTT	CASSQDGGLAFSDTQYF
.	TRBV5-1	TRBJ2-2	.	TGCGCCAGCAGCCGGGGATCGAACACCGGGGAGCTGTTTTTT	CASSRGSNTGELFF
.	TRBV18	TRBJ1-1	.	TGTGCCAGCTCACCAGAGAACAGTATGAACACTGAAGCTTTCTTT	CASSPENSMNTEAFF
.	TRBV14	TRBJ1-2	.	TGTGCCAGCAGCCAAGGACTTGACTATGGCTACACCTTC	CASSQGLDYGYTF
few	TRBV28	TRBJ2-1	TRBD2	TGTGCCAGCAGTCTCTCTAGCGGGACGAATGAGCAGTTCTTC	CASSLSSGTNEQFF
.	TRBV27	TRBJ2-1	TRBD1	TGTGCCAGCAGCGAGAGGACAGGGTTCGGCAATGAGCAGTTCTTC	CASSERTGFGNEQFF
.	TRBV5-1	TRBJ2-3	.	TGCGCCAGCAGCCCGGGACGGGCGGGATGGAGCACAGATACGCAGTATTTT	CASSPGRAGWSTDTQYF
.	TRBV18	TRBJ1-1	.	TGTGCCAGCTCAGACACAGAAGAGAACACTGAAGCTTTCTTT	CASSDTEENTEAFF
few	TRBV13	TRBJ2-7	TRBD1	TGTGCCAGCAGCATGGGACAGGGGAAGTACGAGCAGTACTTC	CASSMGQGKYEQYF
.	TRBV18	TRBJ2-7	TRBD2	TGTGCCAGCTCCCAGAACCTAGCGGAAGCAAGGTACGAGCAGTACTTC	CASSQNLAEARYEQYF